These 19 T cell receptor beta chains share one sample of origin, sequenced in a study of beta chain features in type 1 diabetes. Regarding the study as a whole: Within each of all four CD4+ subsets, Type 1 diabetes patients had TCRB CDR3s that were moderately but significantly shorter.

Expressed TCRB transcripts got sequenced, as all isolated RNA was reverse transcribed. Method: immunoSEQ multiplex PCR; TCRdb's copy keeps in-frame clones and lacks some. The table shows about 260,000 clones, with approximately 20% occurring only once. Their target antigens are unknown. The material sequenced was naive CD4+ T cells from blood. The receptor source for this set is a woman in her thirties or forties with type 1 diabetes.

This clone was counted a few times. The rearrangement joins TRBV4-2 to TRBJ1-2; no clear D. The germline V and J ends were trimmed by 0 bases and 8 bases, with 13 bases remaining between them. The CDR3 is made up of 14 amino acids. Looked up from germline, CDR1 is LGHNA and CDR2 is YNFKEQ. The CDR3 DNA reads TGTGCCAGCAGCCAAGATGCCGACTACCGGGGCTACACCTTC. Protein sequence: CASSQDADYRGYTF.

This clone was seen a handful of times. The germline gene is not matched at one end of the junction; a read error may be the cause. The chain has TRBV6-5 and TRBJ1-5; 7 nucleotides align to TRBD1. The CDR3 has 11 amino acids. Per the germline V gene, CDR1 is MNHEY and CDR2 is SVGAGI. CDR3 region: CASSFDGQECF. In DNA form, the CDR3 reads TGTGCCAGCAGTTTCGACGGACAGGAGTGTTTT.

The chain combines TRBV7-6 with TRBJ2-1, with D possibly TRBD2 on 5 matching bases. The germline V gene encodes CDR1 SGHVS and CDR2 FNYEAQ. The CDR3 consists of 16 residues. Between the trimmed V and J ends, which lost 2 bases and 0 bases, there was a span of 11 bases. CDR3 in DNA: TGTGCCAGCAGCTTATTTCAGCGGAGCTCCTACAATGAGCAGTTCTTC. It yields the protein CASSLFQRSSYNEQFF.

The chain has TRBV5-1 and TRBJ2-7, with a possible D match to TRBD1 (5 bases). Germline CDR1 reads SGHRS; CDR2 reads YFSETQ. The CDR3 totals 14 residues. Trimming cost V 7 bases and J 0 bases, with 14 bases left between them. CDR3 in DNA: TGCGCCAGCCGTCTGGACAATTACTCCTACGAGCAGTACTTC. Translating gives CASRLDNYSYEQYF.

This clone was detected only a few times. The chain is built from TRBV5-4 and TRBJ2-1; TRBD2 matches at 9 bases. The CDR3 spans 16 residues. Germline V gene data show CDR1 as SGHNT and CDR2 as YYREEE (reference sequence). J lost 2 bases, V lost 4 bases, and 7 bases had no gene match. The CDR3 is CASSRSGGVTYNEQFF. The CDR3, as DNA: TGTGCCAGCAGCCGTAGCGGGGGTGTAACCTACAATGAGCAGTTCTTC.

This clone has more than one count but fewer than ten. The chain uses TRBV6-5 and TRBJ1-2; no clear D gene. V was clipped by 4 bases and J by 8 bases, with 11 bases between them. This CDR3 region has 12 residues. CDR1 and CDR2 from the germline V gene are MNHEY and SVGAGI. The CDR3 DNA reads as TGTGCCAGCAGTTTACGTGGCGGAGGCTACACCTTC. It is translated as CASSLRGGGYTF.

V gene TRBV5-4 combines with J gene TRBJ1-1; 8 bases match TRBD1. Trimming took 3 bases from V and 1 from J; bases not matched to a gene: 8. The length of the CDR3 is 16 residues. The V gene's germline CDR1 is SGHNT and CDR2 YYREEE (reference sequence). CDR3 sequence: CASSSFRGRGNTEAFF. CDR3 DNA: TGTGCCAGCAGCTCATTCAGGGGGCGGGGGAACACTGAAGCTTTCTTT. The complete variable domain, with remaining parts taken from reference TRBV5-4 and TRBJ1-1, reads ETGVTQSPTHLIKTRGQQVTLRCSSQSGHNTVSWYQQALGQGPQFIFQYYREEENGRGNFPPRFSGLQFPNYSSELNVNALELDDSALYLCASSSFRGRGNTEAFFGQGTRLTVV.

This clone was seen a few times. The rearrangement links TRBV11-2 to TRBJ2-1; TRBD2 is a possible D gene (6 bases). The CDR3 length is 15 residues. Germline CDR1 and CDR2: SGHAT and FQNNGV. V was cut by 7 bases and J by 8 bases, with 21 bases left in between. The CDR3 region is CASTISRGSFHEQFF. The CDR3 nucleotides are TGTGCCAGCACCATATCTCGGGGGAGCTTTCATGAGCAGTTCTTC.

This chain links TRBV5-1 with TRBJ2-7; 9 positions agree with TRBD1. Germline assignment: CDR1 SGHRS and CDR2 YFSETQ. V gave up 4 bases and J gave up 6 bases; unmatched junction bases: 8. The CDR3 is made up of 14 amino acids. The CDR3 DNA is TGCGCCAGCAGCCCCGGGACAGGGTCCGGCGAGCAGTACTTC. Translated, it gives CASSPGTGSGEQYF.

J is TRBJ2-6 and V is TRBV7-2, with D unclear. The CDR3 consists of 16 residues. CDR1 is SGHTA and CDR2 is FQGNSA in the germline V gene. V shed 5 bases and J shed 4 bases, with 15 bases lying between them. The CDR3 DNA reads as TGTGCCAGCAGCCCCCTAAGCCCGATCGGGGCCAACGTCCTGACTTTC. As protein: CASSPLSPIGANVLTF.

In this sample, this clone turned up a few times. This chain joins TRBV30 and TRBJ2-1; 7 bases map to TRBD2. The V gene's germline CDR1 is GTSNPN and CDR2 SVGIG (reference sequence). The V gene end was trimmed by 0 bases and the J gene end by 7 bases; junction bases not matched to a gene: 9. There are 15 residues in the CDR3. Here the CDR3 reads CAWSVLGGSGNEQFF. CDR3 DNA sequence: TGTGCCTGGAGTGTACTGGGAGGGTCGGGGAATGAGCAGTTCTTC.

J is TRBJ1-5 and V is TRBV9; tentative D call: TRBD1 (6 bases). CDR3 length: 14 amino acids. V lost 2 bases and J lost 5, with 11 bases in between. The germline gives CDR1 SGDLS, CDR2 YYNGEE. The CDR3 spells CASSVGDKDQPQHF. CDR3 bases: TGTGCCAGCAGCGTGGGGGACAAGGATCAGCCCCAGCATTTT. Drawing the rest from reference TRBV9 and TRBJ1-5, the complete variable domain is DSGVTQTPKHLITATGQRVTLRCSPRSGDLSVYWYQQSLDQGLQFLIQYYNGEERAKGNILERFSAQQFPDLHSELNLSSLELGDSALYFCASSVGDKDQPQHFGDGTRLSIL.

J is TRBJ2-7 and V is TRBV5-1; 9 bases are shared with TRBD1. The J segment lost 1 base and the V segment lost 3 bases, leaving 8 bases of the junction unmatched. CDR1 and CDR2 from the germline V gene are SGHRS and YFSETQ. The CDR3 spans 16 residues. The CDR3 is CASSSGRDRVSYEQYF. CDR3 sequence (DNA): TGCGCCAGCAGCTCAGGCCGGGACAGGGTTTCCTACGAGCAGTACTTC. The variable domain in full, with the rest retrieved from reference TRBV5-1 and TRBJ2-7, is KAGVTQTPRYLIKTRGQQVTLSCSPISGHRSVSWYQQTPGQGLQFLFEYFSETQRNKGNFPGRFSGRQFSNSRSEMNVSTLELGDSALYLCASSSGRDRVSYEQYFGPGTRLTVT.

The CDR3 DNA reads TGTGCCAGCAGCCTTTCACAGGGGGAGGCGAGCAATCAGCCCCAGCATTTT. Its translation is CASSLSQGEASNQPQHF. The chain recombines TRBV4-2 with TRBJ1-5; 8 bases align to TRBD1. The CDR3 is 17 amino acids. With V trimmed by 4 bases and J by 1 base, 9 bases remained unmatched. Per the germline V gene, CDR1 is LGHNA and CDR2 is YNFKEQ.

This clone has more than one count but fewer than ten. V and J are TRBV5-4 and TRBJ2-5, with 9 bases matching TRBD2. There are 15 residues in the CDR3. Germline values: CDR1 SGHNT, CDR2 YYREEE (reference sequence). The V gene end was trimmed by 4 bases and the J gene end by 5 bases; junction bases not matched to a gene: 9. CDR3 nucleotides: TGTGCCAGCAGCAGTAGCGGGAGTCGCGTTGAGACCCAGTACTTC. Its protein product is CASSSSGSRVETQYF.

The V gene is TRBV28, the J gene TRBJ2-7, with a possible D match to TRBD2 (5 bases). The CDR3 loop spans 14 amino acids. Trimming left V 6 bases short and J 3 bases short, with 15 bases between. Germline lookup yields CDR1 MDHEN and CDR2 SYDVKM. The CDR3 DNA sequence: TGTGCCAGCAGACCCCCTGGGAGCCACTACGAGCAGTACTTC. Its translation is CASRPPGSHYEQYF.

This clone was seen only a few times. The chain employs TRBV19 and TRBJ1-1, with D possibly being TRBD1 (5 bases). Germline-derived CDR1 and CDR2 are LNHDA and SQIVND (reference sequence). The CDR3 is 14 amino acids. The ends were cut back, 10 bases at V and 3 bases at J, with 18 bases in the middle. This chain's CDR3 is CATTKWTGDTEAFF. Here the CDR3 DNA reads TGTGCCACTACGAAATGGACGGGGGACACTGAAGCTTTCTTT.

The chain is built from TRBV30 and TRBJ1-2, with D hard to call. The germline V gene has CDR1 GTSNPN and CDR2 SVGIG (reference sequence). Trimming took 4 bases from V and 8 from J, leaving 11 bases between them. This CDR3 spans 11 amino acids. CDR3: CAWTGGRGYTF. The CDR3 DNA follows: TGTGCCTGGACAGGAGGAAGAGGCTACACCTTC.

This clone was observed a handful of times. The rearrangement links TRBV27 to TRBJ2-7; the D gene is possibly TRBD1 (6 bases). CDR3 length: 15 amino acids. V dropped 6 bases and J dropped 3 bases, with 18 bases sitting between them. CDR1 MNHEY and CDR2 SMNVEV come from the germline V gene (reference sequence). The CDR3 protein is CASSDRLVRVYEQYF. CDR3 DNA sequence: TGTGCCAGCAGCGACAGGTTGGTACGAGTCTACGAGCAGTACTTC.